A selection of T cell receptor beta chains follows, all from one sample in a study of neurological immune-mediated disorders. TCRdb recomputed calls from the 5' RACE reads with MiXCR, one row per CDR3 protein. The sample lists about 62,000 distinct CDR3 sequences; 4% to 6% were seen once. Sequenced: PBMCs. These receptor sequences come from a woman aged 45-59 years with multiple sclerosis. Both conserved end residues are part of each CDR3. The order of the fields is V gene, CDR3 length, J gene, D gene, clone size, CDR3 protein, CDR3 DNA. A D gene is named only where the DNA matches it firmly. Clone size is not always given. Where it is, it says once, few, many or a class for expanded clones.

TRBV12-3/TRBV12-4	14	TRBJ1-1	TRBD1	many	CASSLTGTGSAAFF	TGTGCCAGCAGTTTGACCGGGACAGGGAGTGCAGCTTTCTTT
TRBV27	15	TRBJ1-1	-	-	CASSLSGGMNTEAFF	TGTGCCAGCAGTTTATCGGGGGGAATGAACACTGAAGCTTTCTTT
TRBV2	12	TRBJ2-5	TRBD1	many	CASSEIGTGDNF	TGTGCCAGCAGTGAGATAGGGACAGGAGATAACTTC
TRBV27	13	TRBJ2-7	-	many	CASSFAGNYEQYF	TGTGCCAGCAGTTTTGCAGGGAACTACGAGCAGTACTTC
TRBV2	13	TRBJ2-3	TRBD2	many	CASRGLAEDTQYF	TGTGCCAGCAGGGGACTAGCAGAAGATACGCAGTATTTT
TRBV20-1	13	TRBJ1-4	-	many	CSASASTNEKLFF	TGCAGTGCTAGTGCCTCAACTAATGAAAAACTGTTTTTT
TRBV7-2	16	TRBJ2-4	TRBD1	many	CASSPGQGKGKNIQYF	TGTGCCAGCAGCCCCGGACAGGGAAAGGGCAAAAACATTCAGTACTTC
TRBV20-1	13	TRBJ2-3	-	many	CSASQGRSDTQYF	TGCAGTGCTAGCCAGGGGAGATCAGATACGCAGTATTTT
TRBV7-3	16	TRBJ2-2	TRBD2	-	CASSSLAVTNTGELFF	TGTGCCAGCAGTTCCCTAGCGGTGACGAACACCGGGGAGCTGTTTTTT
TRBV3-1	14	TRBJ1-1	TRBD1	many	CASSHQTGPLGAFF	TGTGCCAGCAGCCACCAGACAGGGCCCTTAGGGGCTTTCTTT
TRBV7-2	14	TRBJ1-1	TRBD1	few	CASSSRQGETEAFF	TGTGCCAGCAGCTCACGACAGGGGGAGACTGAAGCTTTCTTT
TRBV10-3	13	TRBJ2-3	-	many	CAISETPTDTQYF	TGTGCCATCAGTGAGACGCCGACAGATACGCAGTATTTT
TRBV20-1	15	TRBJ2-3	TRBD1	many	CSAPGGAWGTDTQYF	TGCAGTGCTCCAGGGGGCGCATGGGGCACAGATACGCAGTATTTT
TRBV5-1	15	TRBJ2-1	TRBD1	many	CASRAGLGQNNEQFF	TGCGCCAGCCGTGCTGGGTTGGGACAGAACAATGAGCAGTTCTTC